This TCR beta chain was recovered during a study of blood T cell repertoires in COVID-19. Study information: There were acute and convalescent COVID-19 samples, and they came from the United States, Italy and Spain.

Original processing notes: Estimation of nucleated cell counts relied on the amplification of reference gene primers. Some clones are missing from TCRdb's copy, which holds only in-frame ones; the method was immunoSEQ multiplex PCR. V, J and clone size reflect that table, while D and trimming were determined from the DNA. The sample comprises about 190,000 clones, just under 80% of which are singletons, and about 3% rests with the top ten. V was trimmed by 3 bases and J by 3 bases, leaving 12 bases between them. This CDR3 is built from 14 residues. CDR1 is ENHRY, CDR2 SYGVKD, per germline. The chain has TRBV10-3 and TRBJ2-7; D gene ambiguous. The sequence was obtained from a woman of 80 years or more with active or convalescent COVID-19. Sequencing used peripheral blood. The CDR3 nucleotides are TGTGCCATCAGTGAACCGCGGCACGGCTACGAGCAGTACTTC. Translated, it gives CAISEPRHGYEQYF.